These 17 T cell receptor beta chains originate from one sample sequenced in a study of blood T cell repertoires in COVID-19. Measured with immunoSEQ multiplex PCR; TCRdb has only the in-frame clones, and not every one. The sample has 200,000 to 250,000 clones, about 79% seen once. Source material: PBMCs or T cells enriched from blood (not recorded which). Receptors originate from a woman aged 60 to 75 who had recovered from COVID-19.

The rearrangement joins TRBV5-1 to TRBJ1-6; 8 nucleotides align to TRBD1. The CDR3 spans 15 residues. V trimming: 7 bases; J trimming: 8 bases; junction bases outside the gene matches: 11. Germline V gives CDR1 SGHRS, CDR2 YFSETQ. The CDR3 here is CASALLQGEDSPLHF. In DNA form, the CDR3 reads TGCGCCAGCGCACTCTTACAGGGGGAGGATTCACCCCTCCACTTT. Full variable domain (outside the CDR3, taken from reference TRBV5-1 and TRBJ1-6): KAGVTQTPRYLIKTRGQQVTLSCSPISGHRSVSWYQQTPGQGLQFLFEYFSETQRNKGNFPGRFSGRQFSNSRSEMNVSTLELGDSALYLCASALLQGEDSPLHFGNGTRLTVT.

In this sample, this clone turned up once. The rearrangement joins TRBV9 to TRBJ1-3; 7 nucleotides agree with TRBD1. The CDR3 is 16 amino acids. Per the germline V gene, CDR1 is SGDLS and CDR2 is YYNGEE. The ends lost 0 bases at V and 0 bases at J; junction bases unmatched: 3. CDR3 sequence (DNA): TGTGCCAGCAGCGTAGTACAGGGGATCTCTGGAAACACCATATATTTT. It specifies CASSVVQGISGNTIYF.

The CDR3 reads CASSYSAGGFNEQFF. The DNA for the CDR3 is TGTGCCAGCAGTTACTCAGCCGGAGGTTTCAATGAGCAGTTCTTC. The V and J genes are TRBV6-6 and TRBJ2-1, with D possibly matching TRBD2 (5 bases). V lost 0 bases, J lost 6 bases, and 12 bases lay in between. Germline CDR1 and CDR2: MNHNY and SVGAGI (reference sequence). The CDR3 is 15 amino acids.

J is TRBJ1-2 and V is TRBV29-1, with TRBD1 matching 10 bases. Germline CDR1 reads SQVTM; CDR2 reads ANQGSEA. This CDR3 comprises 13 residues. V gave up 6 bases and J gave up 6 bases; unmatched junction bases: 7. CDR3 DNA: TGCAGCGTCCGGACAGGGGGGATTGATGGCTACACCTTC. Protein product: CSVRTGGIDGYTF.

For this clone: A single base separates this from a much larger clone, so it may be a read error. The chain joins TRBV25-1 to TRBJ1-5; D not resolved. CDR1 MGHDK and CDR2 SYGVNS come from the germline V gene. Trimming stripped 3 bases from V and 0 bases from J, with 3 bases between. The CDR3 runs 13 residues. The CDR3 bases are TGTGCCAGCAGTGACAGTAGCAATCAGCCCCAGCATTTT. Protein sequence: CASSDSSNQPQHF.

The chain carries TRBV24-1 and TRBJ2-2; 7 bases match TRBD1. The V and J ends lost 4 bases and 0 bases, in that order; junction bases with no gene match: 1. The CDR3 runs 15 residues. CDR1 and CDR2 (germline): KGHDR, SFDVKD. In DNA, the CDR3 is TGTGCCACCAGTGAAAGGGGGCCGAACACCGGGGAGCTGTTTTTT. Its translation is CATSERGPNTGELFF.

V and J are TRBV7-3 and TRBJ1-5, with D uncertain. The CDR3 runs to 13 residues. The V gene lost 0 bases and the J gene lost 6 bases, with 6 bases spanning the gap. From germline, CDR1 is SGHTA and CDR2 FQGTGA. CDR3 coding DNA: TGTGCCAGCAGCTTAACGTTCGGTCAGCCCCAGCATTTT. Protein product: CASSLTFGQPQHF.

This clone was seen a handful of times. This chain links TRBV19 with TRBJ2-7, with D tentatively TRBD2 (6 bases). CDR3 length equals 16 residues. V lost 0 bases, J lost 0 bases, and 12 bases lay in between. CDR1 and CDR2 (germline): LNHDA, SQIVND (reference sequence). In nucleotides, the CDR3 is TGTGCCAGTAGTATAGAGGGAGGACACCCCTCCTACGAGCAGTACTTC. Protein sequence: CASSIEGGHPSYEQYF.

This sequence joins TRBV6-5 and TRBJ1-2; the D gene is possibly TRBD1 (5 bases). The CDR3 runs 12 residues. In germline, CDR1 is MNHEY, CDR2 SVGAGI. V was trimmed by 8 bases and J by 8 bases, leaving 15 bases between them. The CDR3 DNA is TGTGCCAGCCAGGTCGGGGGAAGGGGCTACACCTTC. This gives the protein CASQVGGRGYTF.

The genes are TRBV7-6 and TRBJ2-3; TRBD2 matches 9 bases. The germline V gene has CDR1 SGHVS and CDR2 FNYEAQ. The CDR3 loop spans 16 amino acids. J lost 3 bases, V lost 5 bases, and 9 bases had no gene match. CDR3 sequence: CASSPAGGMVTDTQYF. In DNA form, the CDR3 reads TGTGCCAGCAGCCCAGCGGGAGGAATGGTGACAGATACGCAGTATTTT.

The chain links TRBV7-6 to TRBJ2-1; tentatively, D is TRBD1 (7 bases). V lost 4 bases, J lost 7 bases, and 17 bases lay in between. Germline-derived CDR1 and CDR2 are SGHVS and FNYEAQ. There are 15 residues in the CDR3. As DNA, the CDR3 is TGTGCCAGCAGCTCCCGGACAGGAGGGTCGAATGAGCAGTTCTTC. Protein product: CASSSRTGGSNEQFF.

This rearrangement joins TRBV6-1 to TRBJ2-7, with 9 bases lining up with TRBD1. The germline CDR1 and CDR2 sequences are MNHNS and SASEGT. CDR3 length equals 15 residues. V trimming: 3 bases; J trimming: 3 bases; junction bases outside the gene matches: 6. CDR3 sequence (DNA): TGTGCCAGCAGTGATAGGGACAGGGACTACTACGAGCAGTACTTC. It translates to CASSDRDRDYYEQYF.

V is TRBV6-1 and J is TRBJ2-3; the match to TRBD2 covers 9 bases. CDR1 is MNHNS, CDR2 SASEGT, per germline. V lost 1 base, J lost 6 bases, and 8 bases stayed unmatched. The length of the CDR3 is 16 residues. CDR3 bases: TGTGCCAGCAGTGAAGTTTGGCGGGGGGGGTCGGATACGCAGTATTTT. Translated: CASSEVWRGGSDTQYF.

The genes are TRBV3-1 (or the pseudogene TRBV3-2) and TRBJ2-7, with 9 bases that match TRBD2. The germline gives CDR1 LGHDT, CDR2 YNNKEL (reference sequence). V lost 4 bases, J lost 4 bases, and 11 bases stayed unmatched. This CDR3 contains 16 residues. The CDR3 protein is CASSRTPGAGGYEQYF. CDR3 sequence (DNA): TGTGCCAGCAGCCGGACCCCAGGGGCGGGAGGGTACGAGCAGTACTTC.

The CDR3 sequence: CASSDVSAERYNEQFF. The CDR3 nucleotides read TGCGCCAGCAGTGACGTCTCAGCGGAACGATACAATGAGCAGTTCTTC. V gene TRBV10-1 combines with J gene TRBJ2-1; a possible D gene is TRBD2 (5 bases). CDR3 length equals 16 residues. Looked up from germline, CDR1 is WNHNN and CDR2 is SYGVQD (reference sequence). The V end lost 3 bases, the J end lost 4 bases, and 16 bases lay between the germline ends.

In DNA, the CDR3 is TGTGCCAGCAGCCAAGATGGGAGGGGCGGTTTAGCTTTCTTT. Amino acid sequence: CASSQDGRGGLAFF. The chain links TRBV3-1 (or the pseudogene TRBV3-2) to TRBJ1-1, with D maybe TRBD1 (5 bases). The V gene's germline CDR1 is LGHDT and CDR2 YNNKEL (reference sequence). The CDR3 has 14 amino acids. V was cut by 0 bases and J by 10 bases, with 15 bases left in between.

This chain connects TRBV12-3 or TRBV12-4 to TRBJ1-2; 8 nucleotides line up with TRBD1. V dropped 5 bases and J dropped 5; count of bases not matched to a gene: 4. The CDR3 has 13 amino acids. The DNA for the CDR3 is TGTGCCAGCAGTACCGGGACAGGATATGGCTACACCTTC. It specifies CASSTGTGYGYTF.